A single sample is the source of the 15 T cell receptor beta chains below, sequenced in a study of OX40 agonist ivuxolimab in advanced cancers. Profiling relied on immunoSEQ multiplex PCR, and the TCRdb table lists in-frame clones only, not all of them. In the table there are around 47,000 clones, roughly 78% of which are singletons. This specimen consisted of CD4+ or CD8+ T cells sorted from blood, obtained in a trial of the OX40 agonist ivuxolimab. These receptors came from an adult with an advanced solid tumor such as melanoma, head and neck, liver or kidney cancer.

The chain is built from TRBV4-2 and TRBJ1-1; maybe TRBD1 (6 bases). V lost 7 bases to trimming and J lost 1 base, with 19 bases between them. Germline CDR1 reads LGHNA; CDR2 reads YNFKEQ. CDR3 length: 16 residues. The CDR3 loop is CASIAQPGAQNTEAFF. The DNA for the CDR3 is TGTGCCAGCATCGCACAGCCGGGGGCCCAGAACACTGAAGCTTTCTTT.

V is TRBV2 and J is TRBJ2-5; 9 bases are a match to TRBD1. V lost 6 bases and J lost 1; bases outside the gene matches: 3. The germline CDR1 and CDR2 sequences are SNHLY and FYNNEI. This CDR3 comprises 14 residues. The CDR3 coding sequence is TGTGCCAGCAGCCACAGGGGGCCCCAAGAGACCCAGTACTTC. It codes for CASSHRGPQETQYF.

This clone was counted a few times. The sample holds other DNA sequences that translate to the same CDR3. The chain is built from TRBV6-5 and TRBJ1-5, with no clear D. Germline V CDR1 and CDR2: MNHEY, SVGAGI. Trimming shortened V by 0 bases and J by 4 bases, and 10 bases separated the two germline ends. The CDR3 runs 15 residues. The chain's CDR3 is CASSYSGRSNQPQHF. For the CDR3, the DNA is TGTGCCAGCAGTTACTCGGGCAGAAGTAATCAGCCCCAGCATTTT.

The chain couples TRBV2 to TRBJ1-4, with D tentatively TRBD1 (5 bases). The CDR3 has 14 amino acids. Germline V gives CDR1 SNHLY, CDR2 FYNNEI. Trimming shortened V by 6 bases and J by 8 bases, and 16 bases separated the two germline ends. CDR3 in amino acids: CASSELGEGEKLFF. The CDR3 nucleotides are TGTGCCAGCAGCGAGTTGGGGGAGGGAGAAAAACTGTTTTTT.

The chain is built from TRBV2 and TRBJ1-5; possibly TRBD1 for D (5 bases). The V end was cut by 0 bases, the J end by 5 bases, with 11 bases between. Germline V gene lookup returns CDR1 SNHLY and CDR2 FYNNEI. The CDR3 extends over 15 amino acids. The CDR3 is CASSEAQGLDQPQHF. In nucleotides, the CDR3 is TGTGCCAGCAGTGAAGCGCAGGGCCTGGATCAGCCCCAGCATTTT. Combining the CDR3 with reference TRBV2 and TRBJ1-5 gives the whole variable domain EPEVTQTPSHQVTQMGQEVILRCVPISNHLYFYWYRQILGQKVEFLVSFYNNEISEKSEIFDDQFSVERPDGSNFTLKIRSTKLEDSAMYFCASSEAQGLDQPQHFGDGTRLSIL.

The chain employs TRBV30 and TRBJ2-2, with a weak D call TRBD2 (6 bases). This CDR3 region has 13 residues. The V and J ends lost 4 bases and 5 bases respectively, with 11 bases between them. CDR1 and CDR2 from the germline V gene are GTSNPN and SVGIG (reference sequence). CDR3 DNA sequence: TGTGCCTGGACCATAGGGACTACCGGGGAGCTGTTTTTT. Its protein product is CAWTIGTTGELFF.

This clone was found once. The genes are TRBV6-5 and TRBJ2-7; D may be TRBD1 (5 bases). V was trimmed by 6 bases and J by 3 bases, leaving 9 bases between them. CDR3 length: 12 residues. Germline CDR1 reads MNHEY; CDR2 reads SVGAGI. The CDR3 is CASSRQGYEQYF. The CDR3 DNA reads as TGTGCCAGCAGCCGCCAGGGCTACGAGCAGTACTTC.

The rearrangement links TRBV19 to TRBJ1-5; weak D call: TRBD1 (6 bases). Trimming cost V 4 bases and J 4 bases, with 14 bases left between them. The CDR3 runs to 15 residues. The germline gives CDR1 LNHDA, CDR2 SQIVND (reference sequence). The CDR3 loop reads CASSTSQGWNQPQHF. CDR3 bases: TGTGCCAGTAGTACGAGTCAGGGGTGGAATCAGCCCCAGCATTTT.

This clone was seen more than once but under ten times. V is TRBV19 and J is TRBJ1-5, with TRBD1 matching 11 bases. Germline V CDR1 and CDR2: LNHDA, SQIVND (reference sequence). The CDR3 consists of 15 residues. With V trimmed by 6 bases and J by 11 bases, 12 bases remained unmatched. The CDR3 DNA is TGTGCCAGTAGCGAATCGGGACAGGGGGTTGTAGCCCAGCATTTT. As protein: CASSESGQGVVAQHF.

This chain links TRBV19 with TRBJ1-5; D possibly corresponds to TRBD1 (5 bases). Germline lookup yields CDR1 LNHDA and CDR2 SQIVND (reference sequence). This CDR3 comprises 13 residues. The ends were cut back, 6 bases at V and 4 bases at J, with 10 bases in the middle. The CDR3 sequence is CASSSQVNQPQHF. In DNA, the CDR3 is TGTGCCAGTAGCTCACAGGTAAATCAGCCCCAGCATTTT.

This chain uses TRBV6-1 with TRBJ1-2; D not certain. The V end was cut by 2 bases, the J end by 7 bases, with 14 bases between. The CDR3 consists of 14 residues. Germline V gene sequence: CDR1 MNHNS, CDR2 SASEGT. CDR3 nucleotides: TGTGCCAGCAGTGAACTTGACGGGGAAGGTGGCTACACCTTC. The encoded protein is CASSELDGEGGYTF.

V gene TRBV6-6 combines with J gene TRBJ1-3; tentative D call: TRBD1 (5 bases). CDR3 size: 14 residues. V was clipped by 2 bases and J by 3 bases, with 8 bases between them. CDR1 MNHNY and CDR2 SVGAGI come from the germline V gene (reference sequence). CDR3 nucleotides: TGTGCCAGCAGTTACGGGGGGGTTGGAAACACCATATATTTT. Amino acid sequence: CASSYGGVGNTIYF.

CDR3 in DNA: TGCGCCAGCCTCGAGGGGAATGCCTACAATGAGCAGTTCTTC. Amino acid sequence: CASLEGNAYNEQFF. The V gene is TRBV5-1, the J gene TRBJ2-1; D tentatively fits TRBD1 or TRBD2 (5 bases each). CDR3 length equals 14 residues. Germline CDR1 and CDR2: SGHRS and YFSETQ. The germline V and J ends were trimmed by 7 bases and 2 bases, with 13 bases remaining between them.

As concerns this clone: One junction end does not reproduce the germline sequence, and a read error may be involved. CDR3 nucleotides: TGTGCTAGCAGCGCTTTTACAGGGGGAGAGACCCAGTACTTC. Its protein product is CASSAFTGGETQYF. V is TRBV7-7 and J is TRBJ2-5, with 8 bases fitting TRBD1. The CDR3 consists of 14 residues. Germline V gene sequence: CDR1 SSHAT, CDR2 FNYEAQ (reference sequence). The full variable domain, with the rest looked up from reference TRBV7-7 and TRBJ2-5, is GAGVSQSPRYKVTKRGQDVTLRCDPISSHATLYWYQQALGQGPEFLTYFNYEAQPDKSGLPSDRFSAERPEGSISTLTIQRTEQRDSAMYRCASSAFTGGETQYFGPGTRLLVL.

As to this clone: At one boundary the junction diverges from the germline segment, which might be a read error. This chain joins TRBV19 and TRBJ1-5; D is perhaps TRBD1 (6 bases). This CDR3 region has 13 residues. The germline gives CDR1 LNHDA, CDR2 SQIVND (reference sequence). CDR3 sequence reads: CASTIGGYQPQHF. DNA of the CDR3: TGTGCCAGTACTATAGGGGGTTATCAGCCCCAGCATTTT.